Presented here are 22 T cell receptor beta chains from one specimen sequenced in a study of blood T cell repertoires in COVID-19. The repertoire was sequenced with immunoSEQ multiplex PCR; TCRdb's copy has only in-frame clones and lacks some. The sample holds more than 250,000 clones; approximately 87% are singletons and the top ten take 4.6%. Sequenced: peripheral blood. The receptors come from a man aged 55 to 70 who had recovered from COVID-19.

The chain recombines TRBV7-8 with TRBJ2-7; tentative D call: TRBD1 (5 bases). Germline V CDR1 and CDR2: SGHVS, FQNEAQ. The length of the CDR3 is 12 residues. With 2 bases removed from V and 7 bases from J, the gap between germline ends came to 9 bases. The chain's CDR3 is CASSLQGGEQYF. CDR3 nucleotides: TGTGCCAGCAGCTTACAGGGCGGAGAGCAGTACTTC.

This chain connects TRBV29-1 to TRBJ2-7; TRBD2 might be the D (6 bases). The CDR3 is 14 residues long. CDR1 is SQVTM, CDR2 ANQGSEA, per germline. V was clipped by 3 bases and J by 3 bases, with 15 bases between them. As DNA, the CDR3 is TGCAGCGTTGAGTTTAACGGGAGAAGCTACGAGCAGTACTTC. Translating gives CSVEFNGRSYEQYF.

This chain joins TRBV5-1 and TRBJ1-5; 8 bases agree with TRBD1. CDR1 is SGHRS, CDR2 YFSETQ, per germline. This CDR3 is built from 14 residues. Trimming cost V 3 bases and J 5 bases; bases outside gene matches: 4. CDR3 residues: CASSSGGADQPQHF. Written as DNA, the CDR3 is TGCGCCAGCAGCTCAGGGGGCGCGGATCAGCCCCAGCATTTT.

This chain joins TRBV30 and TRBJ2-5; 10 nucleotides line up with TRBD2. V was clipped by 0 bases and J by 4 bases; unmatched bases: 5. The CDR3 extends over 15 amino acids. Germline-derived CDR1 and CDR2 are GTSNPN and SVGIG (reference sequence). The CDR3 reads CAWSVFLAGAETQYF. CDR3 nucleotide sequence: TGTGCCTGGAGTGTATTCCTAGCGGGAGCAGAGACCCAGTACTTC.

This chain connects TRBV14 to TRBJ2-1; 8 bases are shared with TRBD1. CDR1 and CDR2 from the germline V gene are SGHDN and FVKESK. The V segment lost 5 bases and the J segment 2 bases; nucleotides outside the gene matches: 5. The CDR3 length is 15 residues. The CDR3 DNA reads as TGTGCCAGCAGCTTCAGGGGGCAGGCCTACAATGAGCAGTTCTTC. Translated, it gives CASSFRGQAYNEQFF.

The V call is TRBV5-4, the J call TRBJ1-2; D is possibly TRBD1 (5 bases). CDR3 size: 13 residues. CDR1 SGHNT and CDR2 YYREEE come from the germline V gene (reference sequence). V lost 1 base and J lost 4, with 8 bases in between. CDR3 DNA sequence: TGTGCCAGCAGCTTGTCGGGACTCTATGGCTACACCTTC. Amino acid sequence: CASSLSGLYGYTF. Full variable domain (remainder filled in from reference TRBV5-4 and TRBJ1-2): ETGVTQSPTHLIKTRGQQVTLRCSSQSGHNTVSWYQQALGQGPQFIFQYYREEENGRGNFPPRFSGLQFPNYSSELNVNALELDDSALYLCASSLSGLYGYTFGSGTRLTVV.

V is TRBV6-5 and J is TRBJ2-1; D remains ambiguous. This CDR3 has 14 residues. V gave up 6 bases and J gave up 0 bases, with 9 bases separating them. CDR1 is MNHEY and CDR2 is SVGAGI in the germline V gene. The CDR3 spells CASRRRSSYNEQFF. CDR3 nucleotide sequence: TGTGCCAGCAGACGTAGGAGCTCCTACAATGAGCAGTTCTTC.

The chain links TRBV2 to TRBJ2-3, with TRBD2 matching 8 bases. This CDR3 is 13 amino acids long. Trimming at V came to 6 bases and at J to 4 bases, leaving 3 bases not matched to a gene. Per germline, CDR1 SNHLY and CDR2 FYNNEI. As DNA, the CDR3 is TGTGCCAGCAGCGGGAGGGACGCAGATACGCAGTATTTT. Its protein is CASSGRDADTQYF.

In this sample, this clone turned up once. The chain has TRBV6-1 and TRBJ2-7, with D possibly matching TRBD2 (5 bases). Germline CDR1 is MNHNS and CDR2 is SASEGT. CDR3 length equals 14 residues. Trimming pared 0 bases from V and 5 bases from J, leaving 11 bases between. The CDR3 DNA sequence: TGTGCCAGCAGTGAAGCGCGGAGGTACCACGAGCAGTACTTC. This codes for CASSEARRYHEQYF.

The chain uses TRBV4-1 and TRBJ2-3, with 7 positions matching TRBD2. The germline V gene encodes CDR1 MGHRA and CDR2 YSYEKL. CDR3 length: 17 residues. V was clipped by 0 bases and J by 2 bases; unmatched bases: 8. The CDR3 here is CASSQDSGGSVTDTQYF. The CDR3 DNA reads TGCGCCAGCAGCCAAGACTCGGGGGGAAGTGTCACAGATACGCAGTATTTT.

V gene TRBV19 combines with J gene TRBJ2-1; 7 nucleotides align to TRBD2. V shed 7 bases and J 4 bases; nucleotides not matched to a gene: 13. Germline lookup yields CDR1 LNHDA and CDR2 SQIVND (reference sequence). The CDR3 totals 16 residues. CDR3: CASKRGTSDKYNEQFF. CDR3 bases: TGTGCCAGTAAGAGAGGTACTAGCGACAAGTACAATGAGCAGTTCTTC.

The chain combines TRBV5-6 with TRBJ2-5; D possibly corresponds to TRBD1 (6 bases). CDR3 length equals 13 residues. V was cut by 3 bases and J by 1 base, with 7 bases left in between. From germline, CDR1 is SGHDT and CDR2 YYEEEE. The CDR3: CASSSGVQETQYF. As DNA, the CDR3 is TGTGCCAGCAGCTCAGGGGTCCAAGAGACCCAGTACTTC.

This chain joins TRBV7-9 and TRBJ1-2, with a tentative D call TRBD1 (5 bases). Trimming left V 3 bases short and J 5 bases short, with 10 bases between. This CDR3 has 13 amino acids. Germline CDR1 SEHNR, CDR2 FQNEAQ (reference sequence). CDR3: CASSLQQEYGYTF. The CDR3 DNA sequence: TGTGCCAGCAGCTTGCAACAGGAGTATGGCTACACCTTC. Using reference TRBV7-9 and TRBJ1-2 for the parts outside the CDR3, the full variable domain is DTGVSQNPRHKITKRGQNVTFRCDPISEHNRLYWYRQTLGQGPEFLTYFQNEAQLEKSRLLSDRFSAERPKGSFSTLEIQRTEQGDSAMYLCASSLQQEYGYTFGSGTRLTVV.

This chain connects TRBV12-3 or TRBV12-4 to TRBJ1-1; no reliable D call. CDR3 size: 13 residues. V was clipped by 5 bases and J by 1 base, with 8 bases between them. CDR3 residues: CASSRSGNTEAFF. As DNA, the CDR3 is TGTGCCAGCAGTCGTTCAGGGAACACTGAAGCTTTCTTT.

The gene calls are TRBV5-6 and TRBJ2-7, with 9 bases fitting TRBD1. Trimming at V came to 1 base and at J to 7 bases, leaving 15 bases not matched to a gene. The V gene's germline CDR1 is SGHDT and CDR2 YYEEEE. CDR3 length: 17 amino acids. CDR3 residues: CASSLSPGVQGAWEQYF. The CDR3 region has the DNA TGTGCCAGCAGCTTGTCCCCCGGAGTACAGGGGGCTTGGGAGCAGTACTTC.

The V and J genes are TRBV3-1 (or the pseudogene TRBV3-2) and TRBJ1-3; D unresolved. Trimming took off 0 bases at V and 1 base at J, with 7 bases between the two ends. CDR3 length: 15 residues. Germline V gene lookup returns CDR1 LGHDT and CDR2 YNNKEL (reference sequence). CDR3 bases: TGTGCCAGCAGCCAAGATGCGGGATCTGGAAACACCATATATTTT. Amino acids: CASSQDAGSGNTIYF.

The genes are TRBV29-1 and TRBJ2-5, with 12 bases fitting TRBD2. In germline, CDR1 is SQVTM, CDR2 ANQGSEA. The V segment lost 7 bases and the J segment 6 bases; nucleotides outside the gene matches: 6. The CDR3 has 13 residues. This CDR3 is CSAQLAGGKTQYF. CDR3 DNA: TGCAGCGCCCAGCTAGCGGGGGGGAAGACCCAGTACTTC.

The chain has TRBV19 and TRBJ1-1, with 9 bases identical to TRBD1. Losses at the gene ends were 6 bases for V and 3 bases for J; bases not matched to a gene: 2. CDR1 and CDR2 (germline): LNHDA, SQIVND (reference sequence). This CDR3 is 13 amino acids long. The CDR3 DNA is TGTGCCAGTAGCACAGGGGGCTACACTGAAGCTTTCTTT. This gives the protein CASSTGGYTEAFF.

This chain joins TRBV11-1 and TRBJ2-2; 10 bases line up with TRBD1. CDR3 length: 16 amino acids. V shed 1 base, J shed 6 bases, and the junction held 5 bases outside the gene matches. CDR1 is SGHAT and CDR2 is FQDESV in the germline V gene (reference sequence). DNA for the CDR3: TGTGCCAGCAGCTTAGGACAGGGGGCCCTCTCCGGGGAGCTGTTTTTT. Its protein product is CASSLGQGALSGELFF.

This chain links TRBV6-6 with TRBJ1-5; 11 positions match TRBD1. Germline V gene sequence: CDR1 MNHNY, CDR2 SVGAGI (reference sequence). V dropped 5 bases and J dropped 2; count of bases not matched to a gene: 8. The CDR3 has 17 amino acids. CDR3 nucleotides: TGTGCCAGCAGTCCCCGGACAGGGGGCTTGGGCAATCAGCCCCAGCATTTT. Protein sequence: CASSPRTGGLGNQPQHF.

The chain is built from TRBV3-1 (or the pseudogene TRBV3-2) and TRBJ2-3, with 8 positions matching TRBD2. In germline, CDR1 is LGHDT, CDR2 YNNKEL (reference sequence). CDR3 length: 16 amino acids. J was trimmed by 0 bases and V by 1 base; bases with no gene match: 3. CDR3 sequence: CASSQVGGRSTDTQYF. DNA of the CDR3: TGTGCCAGCAGCCAAGTTGGCGGGAGGAGCACAGATACGCAGTATTTT.

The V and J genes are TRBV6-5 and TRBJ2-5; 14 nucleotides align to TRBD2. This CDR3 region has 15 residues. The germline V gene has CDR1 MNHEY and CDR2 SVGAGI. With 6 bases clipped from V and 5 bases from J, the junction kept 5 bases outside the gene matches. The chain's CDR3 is CASRGLAGGGETQYF. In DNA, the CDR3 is TGTGCCAGCAGAGGACTAGCGGGGGGCGGCGAGACCCAGTACTTC.